The 10 T cell receptor beta chains in this list originate from one sample, sequenced in a study of shared clonotypes between healthy human individuals. The repertoire was sequenced with immunoSEQ multiplex PCR; TCRdb's copy has only in-frame clones and lacks some. The table includes 2 million to 3 million clones, roughly 92% detected once. The sequenced material came from naive CD4+ T cells sorted from blood. Subset specified: CD45RA+ positively selected. These receptor sequences come from a man between 18 and 29 years old in good health.

The chain recombines TRBV29-1 with TRBJ1-1, with D perhaps matching TRBD1 (5 bases). The V gene's germline CDR1 is SQVTM and CDR2 ANQGSEA. V was trimmed by 4 bases and J by 1 base, leaving 10 bases between them. The CDR3 length is 13 residues. CDR3 nucleotides: TGCAGCGTTGTGGGGCAGGAGAACACTGAAGCTTTCTTT. This sequence encodes CSVVGQENTEAFF. Using reference TRBV29-1 and TRBJ1-1 for the parts outside the CDR3, the full variable domain is SAVISQKPSRDICQRGTSLTIQCQVDSQVTMMFWYRQQPGQSLTLIATANQGSEATYESGFVIDKFPISRPNLTFSTLTVSNMSPEDSSIYLCSVVGQENTEAFFGQGTRLTVV.

As concerns this clone: Other DNA sequences in the sample encode the same CDR3. The rearrangement joins TRBV28 to TRBJ2-5; no firm D call. V lost 3 bases and J lost 4, with 3 bases in between. The CDR3 spans 11 residues. CDR1 MDHEN and CDR2 SYDVKM come from the germline V gene. In nucleotides, the CDR3 is TGTGCCAGCAGTTTGGCAGAGACCCAGTACTTC. Translated, it gives CASSLAETQYF.

The V call is TRBV19, the J call TRBJ1-1; D gene ambiguous. Germline CDR1 and CDR2: LNHDA and SQIVND (reference sequence). CDR3 length equals 14 residues. V was trimmed by 8 bases and J by 0 bases, leaving 13 bases between them. CDR3 in amino acids: CASGEGIMNTEAFF. CDR3 coding DNA: TGTGCCAGTGGGGAGGGCATCATGAACACTGAAGCTTTCTTT.

V usage is TRBV5-6 and J usage is TRBJ2-6; a possible D gene is TRBD1 (6 bases). Trimming removed 4 bases from V and 0 bases from J, with 17 bases in between. The CDR3 extends over 18 amino acids. Germline assignment: CDR1 SGHDT and CDR2 YYEEEE. This chain's CDR3 is CASSPGGRSSSGANVLTF. The CDR3 DNA follows: TGTGCCAGCAGCCCTGGGGGCAGGTCCAGCTCTGGGGCCAACGTCCTGACTTTC.

The J gene is TRBJ2-1, the V gene TRBV4-1; weak D call: TRBD1 (6 bases). The ends were cut back, 1 base at V and 0 bases at J, with 10 bases in the middle. The CDR3 is 16 residues long. Germline V gene sequence: CDR1 MGHRA, CDR2 YSYEKL. Here the CDR3 reads CASSQVTGRSYNEQFF. The DNA for the CDR3 is TGCGCCAGCAGCCAAGTTACAGGGCGCTCCTACAATGAGCAGTTCTTC.

The chain links TRBV10-3 to TRBJ1-2; no definite D call. Deletions cut 10 bases from V and 6 bases from J, with 27 bases between. CDR1 ENHRY and CDR2 SYGVKD come from the germline V gene. The CDR3 sequence is 16 residues long. The DNA for the CDR3 is TGTGCCACAACATCCGGGCTAATAATAGGAGGCAATGGCTACACCTTC. It codes for CATTSGLIIGGNGYTF.

This chain connects TRBV5-4 to TRBJ2-3, with D perhaps TRBD1 or TRBD2 (5 bases each). V lost 4 bases and J 2 bases, leaving 11 bases between the germline ends. The CDR3 length is 14 residues. CDR1 is SGHNT and CDR2 is YYREEE in the germline V gene (reference sequence). CDR3: CASSRDPSTDTQYF. CDR3 DNA: TGTGCCAGCAGCCGGGACCCTTCCACAGATACGCAGTATTTT.

The chain uses TRBV21-1 and TRBJ1-4; the listed D gene, TRBD1, was not tested against the DNA. TRBV21-1 is a recognized pseudogene. The CDR3 has 15 residues. The CDR3 DNA reads TGTGCCAGCAGCAAAGCGGGACAGGGGGCTGAAAAACTGTTTTTT. It encodes CASSKAGQGAEKLFF.

This rearrangement joins TRBV28 to TRBJ1-6, with a weak D call TRBD1 (6 bases). Germline V CDR1 and CDR2: MDHEN, SYDVKM. CDR3 length equals 16 residues. Trimming removed 6 bases at V and 5 bases at J, with 17 bases between. CDR3 coding DNA: TGTGCCAGCAGGCGGTCAGGGGAGGCAGATAATTCACCCCTCCACTTT. Translated: CASRRSGEADNSPLHF.

About this clone itself: At the DNA level, this CDR3 is encoded by other sequences in the same sample as well. The V call is TRBV5-4, the J call TRBJ2-5; D ambiguous. The CDR3 is made up of 13 amino acids. Germline values: CDR1 SGHNT, CDR2 YYREEE (reference sequence). V lost 0 bases, J lost 4 bases, and 7 bases lay in between. The CDR3 DNA reads as TGTGCCAGCAGCTTGGGGCTTTCAGAGACCCAGTACTTC. Translated, it gives CASSLGLSETQYF.